The rows below give T cell receptor beta chains drawn from one sample of a study of blood T cell repertoires in COVID-19. Profiled with immunoSEQ multiplex PCR; TCRdb holds only in-frame clones, not every one. The repertoire holds 200,000 to 250,000 clones, around 91% seen once, with about 3% in the top ten. What was sequenced was PBMCs or T cells enriched from blood (not recorded which). The receptors were sampled from a young woman in a cohort exposed to, infected with or recovered from COVID-19 (not recorded which). Each CDR3 is given with its conserved first and last residue. The D gene is left open where the match is weak. Size values are once, few and many counts, or a class for expanded clones, and some rows have none.

V,size,J,D,CDR3,DNA
TRBV9,.,TRBJ1-6,.,CASSVAGGPDNSPLHF,TGTGCCAGCAGCGTAGCGGGAGGGCCGGATAATTCACCCCTCCACTTT
TRBV19,.,TRBJ2-7,.,CASSFPGQYYEQYF,TGTGCCAGTAGTTTTCCGGGACAATACTACGAGCAGTACTTC
TRBV19,.,TRBJ1-1,.,CASSISPGYNEAFF,TGTGCCAGTAGTATCTCCCCAGGGTATAATGAAGCTTTCTTT
TRBV24-1,.,TRBJ2-1,TRBD2,CATSEPRLAGVVDNEQFF,TGTGCCACCAGTGAGCCACGTCTAGCGGGGGTCGTGGACAATGAGCAGTTCTTC
TRBV11-2,.,TRBJ1-4,.,CASSFQAGDEKLFF,TGTGCCAGCAGCTTCCAGGCAGGGGATGAAAAACTGTTTTTT
TRBV7-9,.,TRBJ1-2,.,CASSLGGDGPYGYTF,TGTGCCAGCAGCTTAGGGGGGGACGGACCCTATGGCTACACCTTC
TRBV27,.,TRBJ1-5,.,CASSLTDGNNQPQHF,TGTGCCAGCAGCCTAACGGACGGGAACAATCAGCCCCAGCATTTT
TRBV28,.,TRBJ2-7,TRBD1,CASRPDRVSYEQYF,TGTGCCAGCAGGCCCGACAGGGTCTCCTACGAGCAGTACTTC
TRBV6-4,.,TRBJ1-2,.,CASSASTGTNYGYTF,TGTGCCAGCAGTGCCTCGACAGGAACGAACTATGGCTACACCTTC
TRBV7-9,.,TRBJ1-1,.,CASSFEGDTEAFF,TGTGCCAGCAGCTTCGAAGGAGACACTGAAGCTTTCTTT
TRBV7-2,.,TRBJ1-1,.,CASSKAGWGTEAFF,TGTGCCAGCAGCAAAGCGGGGTGGGGCACTGAAGCTTTCTTT
TRBV5-1,.,TRBJ2-1,.,CASSMEGGVNEQFF,TGCGCCAGCAGCATGGAAGGAGGGGTCAATGAGCAGTTCTTC
TRBV5-5,.,TRBJ2-7,TRBD2,CASSRGTSGSHEQYF,TGTGCCAGCAGCCGAGGGACTAGCGGGAGCCACGAGCAGTACTTC
TRBV19,.,TRBJ2-1,TRBD1,CASSGTGSYNEQFF,TGTGCCAGTTCTGGGACAGGCTCCTACAATGAGCAGTTCTTC
TRBV6-5,.,TRBJ1-1,.,CASSSAGRRNTEAFF,TGTGCCAGCAGCAGTGCCGGGAGGAGGAACACTGAAGCTTTCTTT
TRBV20-1,.,TRBJ1-1,.,CSARDRPPLTEAFF,TGCAGTGCTCGTGACAGGCCTCCTTTGACTGAAGCTTTCTTT
TRBV4-2,.,TRBJ2-3,.,CASSQVPLLTDTQYF,TGTGCCAGCAGCCAAGTTCCATTACTCACAGATACGCAGTATTTT
TRBV24-1,.,TRBJ2-3,TRBD2,CATSDLKAGGPTDTQYF,TGTGCCACCAGTGATTTAAAAGCGGGGGGTCCCACAGATACGCAGTATTTT
TRBV27,once,TRBJ1-2,TRBD1,CASSRRPRDRGYGYTF,TGTGCCAGCAGCCGACGACCCCGGGACAGGGGCTATGGCTACACCTTC
TRBV2,.,TRBJ1-1,TRBD1,CASTRQGDMNTEAFF,TGTGCCAGCACCCGACAGGGAGATATGAACACTGAAGCTTTCTTT
TRBV2,.,TRBJ2-2,.,CASSENRRGITGELFF,TGTGCCAGCAGTGAAAACAGGAGGGGAATCACCGGGGAGCTGTTTTTT
TRBV9,.,TRBJ2-7,.,CASSDGTLGEQYF,TGTGCCAGCAGCGACGGGACTCTGGGCGAGCAGTACTTC
TRBV3-1/TRBV3-2,.,TRBJ1-1,.,CASSQVGNGVNTEAFF,TGTGCCAGCAGCCAAGTTGGGAACGGGGTGAACACTGAAGCTTTCTTT
TRBV19,few,TRBJ2-1,TRBD2,CATSSGRGNEQFF,TGTGCCACTTCTAGCGGGAGGGGTAATGAGCAGTTCTTC
TRBV28,.,TRBJ1-2,TRBD1,CASGSQGAHGYTF,TGTGCCAGCGGCTCACAGGGGGCACATGGCTACACCTTC
TRBV14,.,TRBJ2-3,.,CASSQVGGSTDTQYF,TGTGCCAGCAGCCAAGTTGGCGGGAGCACAGATACGCAGTATTTT
TRBV3-1/TRBV3-2,.,TRBJ1-4,.,CASDGGGEKLFF,TGTGCCAGCGACGGGGGGGGCGAAAAACTGTTTTTT
TRBV4-1,.,TRBJ2-7,TRBD2,CASSHGLAGSYEQYF,TGCGCCAGCAGCCACGGACTAGCGGGTTCCTACGAGCAGTACTTC
TRBV7-8,.,TRBJ2-7,TRBD2,CASSWNSGGALTYEQYF,TGTGCCAGCAGCTGGAATAGCGGGGGAGCCCTTACCTACGAGCAGTACTTC
TRBV19,once,TRBJ2-1,TRBD2,CASRVAGGWNEQFF,TGTGCCAGTAGGGTAGCGGGAGGTTGGAATGAGCAGTTCTTC
TRBV9,.,TRBJ1-1,.,CASSDRPSTEAFF,TGTGCCAGCAGCGACCGACCTAGTACTGAAGCTTTCTTT
TRBV30,.,TRBJ1-6,TRBD1,CAWSRTGVRYNSPLHF,TGTGCCTGGAGTCGTACAGGGGTTCGGTATAATTCACCCCTCCACTTT
TRBV29-1,.,TRBJ2-1,TRBD1,CSVGRTGDLHEQFF,TGCAGCGTCGGTCGGACAGGGGATCTCCATGAGCAGTTCTTC
TRBV7-9,.,TRBJ1-1,.,CASSLTPNTEAFF,TGTGCCAGCAGCTTGACACCGAACACTGAAGCTTTCTTT
TRBV14,.,TRBJ2-1,TRBD2,CASSQGGLAGNEQFF,TGTGCCAGCAGCCAAGGGGGACTAGCGGGGAATGAGCAGTTCTTC
TRBV6-6,.,TRBJ1-2,TRBD1,CASKGQDYGYTF,TGTGCCAGCAAAGGACAGGACTATGGCTACACCTTC
TRBV6-1,.,TRBJ1-2,TRBD1,CASSARTGGIKYGYTF,TGTGCCAGCAGTGCCCGGACAGGGGGGATTAAGTATGGCTACACCTTC
TRBV5-1,.,TRBJ2-6,TRBD2,CASSKGLAGTSGANVLTF,TGCGCCAGCAGCAAGGGACTAGCGGGAACGTCTGGGGCCAACGTCCTGACTTTC
TRBV27,.,TRBJ1-6,.,CASSLSISQGLSNSPLHF,TGTGCCAGCAGTTTATCGATTTCTCAGGGGCTTAGTAATTCACCCCTCCACTTT
TRBV27,.,TRBJ1-4,.,CASSSLQVLSTSELFF,TGTGCCAGCAGTTCACTCCAGGTATTAAGCACATCGGAACTGTTTTTT
TRBV9,.,TRBJ1-2,.,CASSADTGQHNYGYTF,TGTGCCAGCAGCGCCGACACAGGACAGCATAACTATGGCTACACCTTC
TRBV12-3/TRBV12-4,.,TRBJ2-5,.,CASSLVGEGTQYF,TGTGCCAGCAGTTTAGTCGGGGAAGGGACCCAGTACTTC
TRBV19,.,TRBJ1-2,.,CASSIDLGSRGYTF,TGTGCCAGTAGTATAGATCTAGGCTCGCGGGGCTACACCTTC
TRBV19,.,TRBJ2-5,.,CASSPRRAEETQYF,TGTGCCAGTTCCCCCCGGCGGGCTGAAGAGACCCAGTACTTC
TRBV2,once,TRBJ2-2,.,CASRAKDLNTGELFF,TGTGCCAGCAGGGCCAAGGACTTGAACACCGGGGAGCTGTTTTTT
TRBV2,.,TRBJ1-5,.,CASSGRDSNQPQHF,TGTGCCAGCAGTGGCAGGGATAGCAATCAGCCCCAGCATTTT
TRBV5-1,.,TRBJ1-4,TRBD1,CASRRGQGAVDNEKLFF,TGCGCCAGCAGAAGAGGACAGGGGGCGGTTGATAATGAAAAACTGTTTTTT
TRBV19,.,TRBJ2-7,TRBD1,CASSRRQGPDEQYF,TGTGCCAGTAGTCGTCGACAGGGCCCCGACGAGCAGTACTTC
TRBV5-4,.,TRBJ2-5,.,CASSLDPGRVETQYF,TGTGCCAGCAGCTTGGATCCCGGCAGGGTGGAGACCCAGTACTTC
TRBV3-1/TRBV3-2,.,TRBJ2-7,TRBD1,CASSRKGTGGREQYF,TGTGCCAGCAGCCGGAAGGGGACAGGGGGGCGCGAGCAGTACTTC
TRBV6-5,.,TRBJ2-7,TRBD1,CASSWTGGAYEQYF,TGTGCCAGCAGTTGGACAGGGGGCGCTTACGAGCAGTACTTC
TRBV19,.,TRBJ1-1,.,CASTPTGFDTEAFF,TGTGCCAGTACTCCTACGGGGTTTGACACTGAAGCTTTCTTT
TRBV19,.,TRBJ1-1,TRBD1,CASSIMLGTGSYGGTEAFF,TGTGCCAGTAGTATTATGCTCGGGACAGGGTCCTATGGGGGCACTGAAGCTTTCTTT
TRBV5-1,.,TRBJ1-4,.,CASSKGEIGEKLFF,TGCGCCAGCAGTAAGGGGGAAATAGGTGAAAAACTGTTTTTT
TRBV7-6,.,TRBJ1-1,.,CASSPRGGNTEAFF,TGTGCCAGCAGCCCCCGGGGTGGGAACACTGAAGCTTTCTTT
TRBV3-1/TRBV3-2,few,TRBJ1-6,.,CASSQDSGSSPLHF,TGTGCCAGCAGCCAAGACTCGGGGTCTTCACCCCTCCACTTT
TRBV11-2,.,TRBJ2-7,TRBD1,CASSPGRSRGMEEQYF,TGTGCCAGCAGCCCCGGGCGGTCCAGGGGGATGGAGGAGCAGTACTTC
TRBV11-2,.,TRBJ2-7,TRBD2,CASSLGGWSEQYF,TGTGCCAGCAGCTTGGGGGGGTGGAGCGAGCAGTACTTC